This T cell receptor (beta chain) was identified during a study of blood T cell repertoires in COVID-19. Sequencing used immunoSEQ multiplex PCR; TCRdb keeps in-frame clones, though not all of them. The data hold 90,000 to 100,000 clones, with around 81% observed a single time. CDR1 and CDR2 from the germline V gene are LNHDA and SQIVND (reference sequence). The V and J ends lost 3 bases and 3 bases, in that order; junction bases with no gene match: 2. This CDR3 has 14 residues. The V call is TRBV19, the J call TRBJ1-5; TRBD1 matches 7 bases. This clonotype originated in a man in his sixties with acute or convalescent COVID-19. The sample consisted of peripheral blood. DNA for the CDR3: TGTGCCAGTAGTATCAGGGGGAACAATCAGCCCCAGCATTTT. Its translation is CASSIRGNNQPQHF. The full variable domain, rest sourced from reference TRBV19 and TRBJ1-5, is DGGITQSPKYLFRKEGQNVTLSCEQNLNHDAMYWYRQDPGQGLRLIYYSQIVNDFQKGDIAEGYSVSREKKESFPLTVTSAQKNPTAFYLCASSIRGNNQPQHFGDGTRLSIL.